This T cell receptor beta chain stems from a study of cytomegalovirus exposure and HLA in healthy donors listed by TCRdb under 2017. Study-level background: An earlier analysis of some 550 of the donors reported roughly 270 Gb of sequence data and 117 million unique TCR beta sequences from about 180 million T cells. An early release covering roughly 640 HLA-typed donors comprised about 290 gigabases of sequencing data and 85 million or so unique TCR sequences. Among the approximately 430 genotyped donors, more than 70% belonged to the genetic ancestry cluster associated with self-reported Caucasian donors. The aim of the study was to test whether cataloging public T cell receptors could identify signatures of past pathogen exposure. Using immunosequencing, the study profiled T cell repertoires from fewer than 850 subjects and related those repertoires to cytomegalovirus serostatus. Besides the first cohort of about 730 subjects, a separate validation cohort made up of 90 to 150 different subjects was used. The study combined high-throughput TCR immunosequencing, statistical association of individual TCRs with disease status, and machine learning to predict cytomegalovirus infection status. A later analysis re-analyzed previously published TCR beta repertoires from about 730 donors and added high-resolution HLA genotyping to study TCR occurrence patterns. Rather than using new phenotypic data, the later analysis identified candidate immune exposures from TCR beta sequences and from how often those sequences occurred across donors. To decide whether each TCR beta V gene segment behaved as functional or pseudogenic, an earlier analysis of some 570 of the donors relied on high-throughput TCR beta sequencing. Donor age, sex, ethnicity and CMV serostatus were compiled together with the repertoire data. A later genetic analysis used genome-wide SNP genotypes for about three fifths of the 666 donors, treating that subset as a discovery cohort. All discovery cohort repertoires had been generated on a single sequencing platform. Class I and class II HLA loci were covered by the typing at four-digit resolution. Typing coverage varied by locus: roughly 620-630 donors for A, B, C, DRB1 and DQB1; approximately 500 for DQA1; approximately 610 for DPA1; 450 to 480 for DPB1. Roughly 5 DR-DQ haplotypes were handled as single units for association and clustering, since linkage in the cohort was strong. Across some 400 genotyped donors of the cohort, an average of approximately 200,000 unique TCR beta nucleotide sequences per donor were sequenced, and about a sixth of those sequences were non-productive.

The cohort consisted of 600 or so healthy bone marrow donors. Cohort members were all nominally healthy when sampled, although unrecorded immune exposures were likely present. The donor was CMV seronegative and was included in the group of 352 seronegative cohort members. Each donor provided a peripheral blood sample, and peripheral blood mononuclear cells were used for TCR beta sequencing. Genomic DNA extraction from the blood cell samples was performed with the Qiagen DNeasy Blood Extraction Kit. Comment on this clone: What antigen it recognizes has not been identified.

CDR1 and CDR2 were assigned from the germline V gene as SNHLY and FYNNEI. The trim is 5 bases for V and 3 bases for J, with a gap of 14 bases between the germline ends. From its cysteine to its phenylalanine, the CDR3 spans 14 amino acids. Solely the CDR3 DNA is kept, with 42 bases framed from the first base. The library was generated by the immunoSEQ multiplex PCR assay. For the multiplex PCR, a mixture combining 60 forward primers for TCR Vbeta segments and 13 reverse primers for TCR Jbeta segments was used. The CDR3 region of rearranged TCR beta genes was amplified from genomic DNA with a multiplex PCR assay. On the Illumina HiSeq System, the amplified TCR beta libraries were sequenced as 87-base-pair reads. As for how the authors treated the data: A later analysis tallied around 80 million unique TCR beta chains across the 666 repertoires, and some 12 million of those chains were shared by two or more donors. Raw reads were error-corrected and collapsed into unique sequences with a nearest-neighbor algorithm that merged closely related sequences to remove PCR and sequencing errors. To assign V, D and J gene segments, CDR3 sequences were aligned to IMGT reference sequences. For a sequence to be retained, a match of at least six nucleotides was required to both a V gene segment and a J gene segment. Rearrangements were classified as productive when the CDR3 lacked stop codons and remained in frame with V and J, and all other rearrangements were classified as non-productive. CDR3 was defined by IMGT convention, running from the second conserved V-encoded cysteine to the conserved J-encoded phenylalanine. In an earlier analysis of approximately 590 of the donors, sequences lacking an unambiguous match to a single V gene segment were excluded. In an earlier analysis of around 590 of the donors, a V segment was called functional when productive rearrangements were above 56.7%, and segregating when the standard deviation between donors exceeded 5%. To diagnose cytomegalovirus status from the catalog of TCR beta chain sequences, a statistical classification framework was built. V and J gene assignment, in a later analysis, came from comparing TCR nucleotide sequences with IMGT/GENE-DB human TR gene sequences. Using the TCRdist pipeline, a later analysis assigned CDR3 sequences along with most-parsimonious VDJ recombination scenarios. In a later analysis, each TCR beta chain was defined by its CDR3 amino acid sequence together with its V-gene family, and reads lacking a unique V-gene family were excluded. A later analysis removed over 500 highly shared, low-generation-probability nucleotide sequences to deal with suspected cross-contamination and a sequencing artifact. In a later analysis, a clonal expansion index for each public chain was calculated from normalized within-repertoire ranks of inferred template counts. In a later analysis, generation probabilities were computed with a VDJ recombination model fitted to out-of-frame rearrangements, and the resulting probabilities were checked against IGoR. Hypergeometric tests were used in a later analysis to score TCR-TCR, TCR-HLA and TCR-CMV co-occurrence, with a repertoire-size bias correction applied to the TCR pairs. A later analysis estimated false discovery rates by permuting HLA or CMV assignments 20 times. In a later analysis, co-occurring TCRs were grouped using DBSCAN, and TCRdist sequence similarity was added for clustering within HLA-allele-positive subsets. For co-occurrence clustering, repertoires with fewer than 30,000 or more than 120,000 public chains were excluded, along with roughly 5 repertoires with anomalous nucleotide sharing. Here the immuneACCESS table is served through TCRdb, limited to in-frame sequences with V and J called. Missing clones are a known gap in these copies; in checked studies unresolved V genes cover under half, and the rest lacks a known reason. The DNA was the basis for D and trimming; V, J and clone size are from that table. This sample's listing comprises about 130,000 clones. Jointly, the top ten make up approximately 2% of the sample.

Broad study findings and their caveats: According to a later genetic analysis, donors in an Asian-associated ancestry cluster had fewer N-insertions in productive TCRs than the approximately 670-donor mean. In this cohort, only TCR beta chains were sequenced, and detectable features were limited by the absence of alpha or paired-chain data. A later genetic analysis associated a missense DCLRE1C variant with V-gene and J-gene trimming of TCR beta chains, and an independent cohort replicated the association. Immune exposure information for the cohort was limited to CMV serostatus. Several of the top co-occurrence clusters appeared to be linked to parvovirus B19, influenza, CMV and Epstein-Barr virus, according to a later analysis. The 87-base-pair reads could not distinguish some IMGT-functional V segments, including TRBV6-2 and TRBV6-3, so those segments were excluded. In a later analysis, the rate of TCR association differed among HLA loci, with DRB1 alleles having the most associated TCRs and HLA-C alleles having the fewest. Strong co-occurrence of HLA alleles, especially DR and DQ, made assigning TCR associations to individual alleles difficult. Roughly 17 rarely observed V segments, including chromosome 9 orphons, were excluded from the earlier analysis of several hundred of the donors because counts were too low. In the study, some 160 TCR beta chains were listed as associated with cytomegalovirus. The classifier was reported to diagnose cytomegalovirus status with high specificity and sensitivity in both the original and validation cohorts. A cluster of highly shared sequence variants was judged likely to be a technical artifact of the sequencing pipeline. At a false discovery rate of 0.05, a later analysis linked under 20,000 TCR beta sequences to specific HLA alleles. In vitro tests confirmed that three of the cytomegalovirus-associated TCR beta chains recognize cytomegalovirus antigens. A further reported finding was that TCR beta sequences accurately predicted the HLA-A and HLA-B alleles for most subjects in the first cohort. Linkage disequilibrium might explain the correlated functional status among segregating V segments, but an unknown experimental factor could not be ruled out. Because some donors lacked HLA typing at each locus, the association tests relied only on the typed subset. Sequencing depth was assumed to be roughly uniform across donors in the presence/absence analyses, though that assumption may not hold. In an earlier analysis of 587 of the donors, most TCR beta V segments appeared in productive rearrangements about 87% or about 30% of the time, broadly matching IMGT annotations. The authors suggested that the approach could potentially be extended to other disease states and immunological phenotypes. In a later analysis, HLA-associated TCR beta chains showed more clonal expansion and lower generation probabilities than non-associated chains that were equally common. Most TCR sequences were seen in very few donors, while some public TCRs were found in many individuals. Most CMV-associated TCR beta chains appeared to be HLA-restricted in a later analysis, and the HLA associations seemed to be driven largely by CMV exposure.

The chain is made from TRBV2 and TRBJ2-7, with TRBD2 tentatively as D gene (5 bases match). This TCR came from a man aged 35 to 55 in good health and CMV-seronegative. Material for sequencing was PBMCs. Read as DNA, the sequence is TGTGCCAGCAGTCCATGGACTGCCGACTACGAGCAGTACTTC. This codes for CASSPWTADYEQYF.